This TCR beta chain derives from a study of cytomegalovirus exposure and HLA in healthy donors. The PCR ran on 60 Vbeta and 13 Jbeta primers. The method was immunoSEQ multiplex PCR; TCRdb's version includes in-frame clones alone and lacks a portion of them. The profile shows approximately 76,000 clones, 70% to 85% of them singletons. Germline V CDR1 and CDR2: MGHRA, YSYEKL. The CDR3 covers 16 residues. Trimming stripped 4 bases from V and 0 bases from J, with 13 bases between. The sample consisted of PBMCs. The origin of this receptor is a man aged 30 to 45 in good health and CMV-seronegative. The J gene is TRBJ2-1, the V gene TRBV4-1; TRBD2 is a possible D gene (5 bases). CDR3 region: CASSPSLVSSYNEQFF. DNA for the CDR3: TGCGCCAGCAGCCCTAGCTTGGTAAGCTCCTACAATGAGCAGTTCTTC.